This entry is about one TCR beta chain. The target of this receptor is not known. No much larger clone is present one base from it, and per-base qualities are unavailable. This sample was included in a study of T cell repertoires in cytomegalovirus infection (dated by TCRdb to between 2017 and 2020). Regarding the study in general: Because public TCR beta signatures pointed to carriage of CMV infection together with the matching HLA type, the HLA type of each donor mattered for the analysis.

Overall study results and their limits: Cumulative frequency of public TCR beta family members discriminated carriers of CMV infection plus the relevant HLA type in this cohort and an independent approximately 360-donor cohort. The ex vivo response was dominated by HLA-C-restricted CMV-specific TCR beta clonotypes, which also provided the single most frequent clonotype in two of eight donors.

The listed sequencing device is Illumina HiSeq 1500. TCRdb trimmed public reads at Q25 via fastp, called clones via MiXCR and kept in-frame beta chains. Rows are unified per CDR3 protein, each entry keeping the most common DNA and genes. The sample table holds hundreds of thousands of distinct CDR3 sequences, of which over 20% were seen once. Of the sample, 15% to 20% is held by the ten largest clones. V is reduced by 1 base and J by 0 bases, leaving a spacing of 13 bases between them. From the germline V gene (reference sequence), CDR1 is DFQATT and CDR2 is SNEGSKA. The CDR3 runs 17 amino acids, cysteine and phenylalanine included. Solely the CDR3 DNA is kept, with 51 bases framed from the first base.

In this chain, TRBV20-1 is recombined with TRBJ2-6; the D gene is not confidently resolved. The sequence was obtained from a human donor in good health (CMV status not recorded). Some clones in this sample may be carry-over from other donors' samples. Sequenced: CD8+ T cells from PBMCs. The bases are TGCAGTGCTAGAGCGGGCAGATTGGGCTCTGGGGCCAACGTCCTGACTTTC. This codes for CSARAGRLGSGANVLTF.